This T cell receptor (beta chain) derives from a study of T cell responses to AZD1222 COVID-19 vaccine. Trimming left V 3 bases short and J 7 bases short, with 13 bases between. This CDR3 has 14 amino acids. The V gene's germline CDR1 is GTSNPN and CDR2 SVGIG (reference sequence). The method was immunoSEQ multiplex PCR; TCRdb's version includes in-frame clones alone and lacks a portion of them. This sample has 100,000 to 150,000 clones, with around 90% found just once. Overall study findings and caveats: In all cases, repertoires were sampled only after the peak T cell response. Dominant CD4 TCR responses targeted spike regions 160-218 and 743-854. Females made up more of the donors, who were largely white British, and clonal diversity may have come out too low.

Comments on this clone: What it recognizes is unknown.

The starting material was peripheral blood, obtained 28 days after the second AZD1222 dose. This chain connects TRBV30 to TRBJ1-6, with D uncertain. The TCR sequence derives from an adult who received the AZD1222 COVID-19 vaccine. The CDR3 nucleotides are TGTGCCTGGAGAGGAGAGGGAAGGAATTCACCCCTCCACTTT. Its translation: CAWRGEGRNSPLHF.